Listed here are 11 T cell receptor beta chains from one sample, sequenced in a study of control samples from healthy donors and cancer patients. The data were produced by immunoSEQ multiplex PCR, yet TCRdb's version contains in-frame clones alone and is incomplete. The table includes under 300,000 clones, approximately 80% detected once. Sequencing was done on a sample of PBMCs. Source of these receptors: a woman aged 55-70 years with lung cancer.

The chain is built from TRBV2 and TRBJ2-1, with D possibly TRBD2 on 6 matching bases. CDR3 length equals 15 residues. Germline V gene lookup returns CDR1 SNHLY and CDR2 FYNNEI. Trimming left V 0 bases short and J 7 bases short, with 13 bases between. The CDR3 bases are TGTGCCAGCAGTGAAGCGCTACCGGGAGTGAATGAGCAGTTCTTC. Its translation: CASSEALPGVNEQFF.

CDR3 amino acids: CASSLALPGKNYEQYF. The CDR3 nucleotides read TGTGCCAGCAGCTTAGCGCTCCCCGGGAAGAACTACGAGCAGTACTTC. This sequence joins TRBV7-2 and TRBJ2-7; a possible D gene is TRBD2 (5 bases). V was trimmed by 0 bases and J by 3 bases, leaving 15 bases between them. The germline V gene has CDR1 SGHTA and CDR2 FQGNSA. The CDR3 loop spans 16 amino acids.

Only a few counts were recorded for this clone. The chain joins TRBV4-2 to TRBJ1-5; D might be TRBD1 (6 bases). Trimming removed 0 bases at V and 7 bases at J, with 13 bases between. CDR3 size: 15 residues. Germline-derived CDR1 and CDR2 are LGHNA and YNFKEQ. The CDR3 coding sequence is TGTGCCAGCAGCCAAGATGGGGGCGCGGGGCAGCCCCAGCATTTT. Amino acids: CASSQDGGAGQPQHF.

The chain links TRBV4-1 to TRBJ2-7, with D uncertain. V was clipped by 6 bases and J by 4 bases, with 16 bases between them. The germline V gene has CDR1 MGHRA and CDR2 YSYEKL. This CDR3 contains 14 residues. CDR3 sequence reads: CASRRVGGKYEQYF. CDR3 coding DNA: TGCGCCAGCAGGCGAGTCGGCGGAAAATACGAGCAGTACTTC.

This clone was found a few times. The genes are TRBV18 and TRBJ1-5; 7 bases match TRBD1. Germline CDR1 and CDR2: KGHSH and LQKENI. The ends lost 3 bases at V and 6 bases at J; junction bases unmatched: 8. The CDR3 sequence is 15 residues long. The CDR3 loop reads CASSPSGGGRQPQHF. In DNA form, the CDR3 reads TGTGCCAGCTCACCTTCGGGAGGGGGCCGTCAGCCCCAGCATTTT.

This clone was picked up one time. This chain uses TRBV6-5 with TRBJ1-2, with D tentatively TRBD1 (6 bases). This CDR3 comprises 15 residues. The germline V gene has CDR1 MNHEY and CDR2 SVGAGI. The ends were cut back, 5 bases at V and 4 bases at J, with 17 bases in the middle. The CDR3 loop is CASSTQGVGIYGYTF. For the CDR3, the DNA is TGTGCCAGCAGTACACAGGGAGTAGGGATCTATGGCTACACCTTC.

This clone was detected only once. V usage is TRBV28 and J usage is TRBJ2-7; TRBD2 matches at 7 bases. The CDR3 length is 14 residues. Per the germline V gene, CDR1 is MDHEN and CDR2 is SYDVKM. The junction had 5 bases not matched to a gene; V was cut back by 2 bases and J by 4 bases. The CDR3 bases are TGTGCCAGCAGTTTACCTAGCGGAGGATACGAGCAGTACTTC. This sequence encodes CASSLPSGGYEQYF.

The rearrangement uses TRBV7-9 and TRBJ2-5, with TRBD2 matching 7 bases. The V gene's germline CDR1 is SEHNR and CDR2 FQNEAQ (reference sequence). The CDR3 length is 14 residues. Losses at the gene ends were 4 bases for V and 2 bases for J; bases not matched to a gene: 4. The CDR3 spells CASSYEGLQETQYF. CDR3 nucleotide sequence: TGTGCCAGCAGCTACGAGGGACTACAAGAGACCCAGTACTTC.

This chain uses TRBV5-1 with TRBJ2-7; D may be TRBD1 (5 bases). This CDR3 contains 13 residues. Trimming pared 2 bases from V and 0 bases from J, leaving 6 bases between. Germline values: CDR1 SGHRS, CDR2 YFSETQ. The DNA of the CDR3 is TGCGCCAGCAGCTTACAGGACTCCTACGAGCAGTACTTC. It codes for CASSLQDSYEQYF.

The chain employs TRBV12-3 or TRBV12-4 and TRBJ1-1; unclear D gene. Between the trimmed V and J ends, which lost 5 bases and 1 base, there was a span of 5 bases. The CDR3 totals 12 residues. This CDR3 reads CASSRSNTEAFF. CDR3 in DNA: TGTGCCAGCAGTCGGTCGAACACTGAAGCTTTCTTT.

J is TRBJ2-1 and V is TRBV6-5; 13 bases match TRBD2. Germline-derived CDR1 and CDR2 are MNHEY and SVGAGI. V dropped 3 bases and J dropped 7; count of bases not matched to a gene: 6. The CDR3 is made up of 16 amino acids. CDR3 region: CASSYDPGLAGNEQFF. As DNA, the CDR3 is TGTGCCAGCAGTTATGACCCGGGACTAGCGGGGAATGAGCAGTTCTTC.